This T cell receptor beta chain was profiled in a study of T cell responses to AZD1222 COVID-19 vaccine. Trimming left V 4 bases short and J 3 bases short, with 12 bases between. Germline-derived CDR1 and CDR2 are SNHLY and FYNNEI. The CDR3 consists of 14 residues. Repertoires were generated with immunoSEQ multiplex PCR, while TCRdb's copy carries only in-frame clones and drops some. The table has about 94,000 clones, about 88% seen once. With regard to this clone: Its matching antigen is unknown.

Study findings and constraints: Only a handful of AZD1222 recipients, five to seven in all, had baseline seropositivity. Repertoire sampling occurred only after the peak T cell response. The study found vaccine-associated CD4 TCRs spanning spike, dominant at 160-218 and 743-854. Regions left unmutated in variants are reportedly the target of nearly half of spike-specific TCRs.

The input for sequencing was peripheral blood, taken on day 0 of AZD1222 vaccination. The TCR comes from an adult in good health. The chain is built from TRBV2 and TRBJ1-2, with D tentatively TRBD1 (6 bases). The CDR3 here is CASSGGQLYYGYTF. The CDR3 DNA follows: TGTGCCAGCAGTGGAGGACAGCTCTACTATGGCTACACCTTC. Full variable domain (missing parts from reference TRBV2 and TRBJ1-2): EPEVTQTPSHQVTQMGQEVILRCVPISNHLYFYWYRQILGQKVEFLVSFYNNEISEKSEIFDDQFSVERPDGSNFTLKIRSTKLEDSAMYFCASSGGQLYYGYTFGSGTRLTVV.